The 6 T cell receptor beta chains listed next were all sequenced from one sample in a study of blood T cells in healthy people across ages. PCR was performed a second time for roughly 6 to 12 cycles using a sample-barcoded 5' primer and a J-beta primer mix. TCRdb ran MiXCR on the 5' RACE reads and lists one entry per CDR3 protein. The sample has approximately 1,100,000 distinct CDR3 sequences, 40% to 45% seen once. What was sequenced was blood. All receptors derive from a woman in her fifties or sixties in good health.

The gene calls are TRBV5-1 and TRBJ2-1; D gene ambiguous. Trimming left V 0 bases short and J 5 bases short, with 9 bases between. The CDR3 runs 14 residues. CDR1 is SGHRS, CDR2 YFSETQ, per germline. The CDR3 sequence is CASSLVRNDNEQFF. CDR3 nucleotides: TGCGCCAGCAGCTTGGTGCGTAATGACAATGAGCAGTTCTTC.

CDR3 DNA sequence: TGTGCCAGCAGTCGAAAGTGGGAGAAGGACAATGAGCAGTTCTTC. This translates into CASSRKWEKDNEQFF. The chain couples TRBV2 to TRBJ2-1; D might be TRBD2 (5 bases). Trimming took 5 bases from V and 5 from J, leaving 16 bases between them. This CDR3 comprises 15 residues. Per the germline V gene, CDR1 is SNHLY and CDR2 is FYNNEI.

This clonotype was seen a handful of times. V and J are TRBV7-3 and TRBJ2-3; 9 nucleotides match TRBD2. Germline CDR1 is SGHTA and CDR2 is FQGTGA. The junction had 7 bases not matched to a gene; V was cut back by 1 base and J by 5 bases. The CDR3 runs to 16 residues. The chain's CDR3 is CASSLMVAGGLDTQYF. DNA of the CDR3: TGTGCCAGCAGCTTAATGGTGGCGGGAGGGTTAGATACGCAGTATTTT.

This clonotype was picked up many times. This sequence joins TRBV20-1 and TRBJ2-5; 9 nucleotides line up with TRBD1. The CDR3 is 13 residues long. The V and J ends lost 3 bases and 6 bases, in that order; junction bases with no gene match: 5. Looked up from germline, CDR1 is DFQATT and CDR2 is SNEGSKA (reference sequence). The CDR3 spells CSASVDRGKTQYF. The CDR3, as DNA: TGCAGTGCTAGCGTGGACAGGGGAAAGACCCAGTACTTC.

J is TRBJ1-2 and V is TRBV27; no definite D call. In germline, CDR1 is MNHEY, CDR2 SMNVEV (reference sequence). The V end lost 6 bases, the J end lost 4 bases, and 15 bases lay between the germline ends. The CDR3 loop spans 14 amino acids. This CDR3 is CASSPVGVSYGYTF. As DNA, the CDR3 is TGTGCCAGCAGCCCCGTAGGAGTTTCCTATGGCTACACCTTC.

The chain carries TRBV5-1 and TRBJ2-3; D gene uncertain. Germline CDR1 is SGHRS and CDR2 is YFSETQ. Trimming left V 2 bases short and J 0 bases short, with 10 bases between. CDR3 length: 15 amino acids. CDR3 coding DNA: TGCGCCAGCAGCTTCGTGGGGATCAGCACAGATACGCAGTATTTT. Its translation is CASSFVGISTDTQYF.